The TCR beta chain under discussion was sequenced for a study of cytomegalovirus exposure and HLA in healthy donors. Study-wide results and limits: Some V segments, including TRBV6-2 and TRBV6-3, were excluded as indistinguishable. Within the data, a cluster of highly shared sequence variants was likely a sequencing artifact. Later analysis suggested links between common viral pathogens and several top significant clusters. TCR beta chains associated with HLA were, in a later analysis, more clonally expanded than equally common others.

The PCR ran on 60 Vbeta and 13 Jbeta primers. Generated by immunoSEQ multiplex PCR, the TCRdb table keeps only in-frame clones and is missing some. The sample comprises 78,000 or so clones, 62% of which are singletons, and 3.5% to 4.5% rests with the top ten. This clone was counted between two and nine times. Its antigen remains unknown. CDR3 size: 16 residues. J was trimmed by 9 bases and V by 3 bases; bases with no gene match: 14. Germline V gives CDR1 SGHKS, CDR2 YYEKEE (reference sequence). Sequenced input: PBMCs. The J gene is TRBJ2-7, the V gene TRBV5-5; TRBD2 matches at 11 bases. The sequence derives from a male donor in good health and CMV-seropositive. CDR3 amino acids: CASSYNPGLAAEGQYF. In DNA form, the CDR3 reads TGTGCCAGCAGCTATAACCCGGGACTAGCGGCCGAGGGGCAGTACTTC. The full variable domain, in which reference TRBV5-5 and TRBJ2-7 provide the parts outside the CDR3, is DAGVTQSPTHLIKTRGQQVTLRCSPISGHKSVSWYQQVLGQGPQFIFQYYEKEERGRGNFPDRFSARQFPNYSSELNVNALLLGDSALYLCASSYNPGLAAEGQYFGPGTRLTVT.